This paragraph reports one TCR beta chain. This clonotype was counted ten times or more. The target of this receptor is not known. Qualities for individual bases were not recorded, and no much larger clone is one base off. The CDR3 has 14 amino acids, counting the end cysteine and phenylalanine. The kept DNA is CDR3 alone, 42 bases in frame from the first base. V and J are trimmed by 5 bases and 4 bases, and the gene matches miss 5 bases of the junction. From the germline V gene, CDR1 is SGHTA and CDR2 is FQGNSA. The method was UMI-ligation and nested PCR. The ligated cDNA was amplified in four rounds of PCR with nested alpha and beta constant region primers together with the SP2 primer. TCR RNA was reverse transcribed with SuperScript IV using alpha and beta constant region primers for the blood and skin samples. Using T4 RNA ligase 1, an oligonucleotide carrying both the Illumina SP2 primer and a UMI was ligated onto the 3' end of the cDNA. To prevent hairpin formation, the 12-nucleotide UMI was made up of two random hexamers with an eight-base spacer between them. From the second PCR onward, TCR alpha and beta chain libraries were processed separately and dual indexed for multiplexing. After pooling, the indexed libraries were analyzed by capillary electrophoresis and sequenced on either an Illumina MiSeq or NextSeq. Libraries were spiked with PhiX DNA at roughly 5-7.5% so that base diversity was increased and cluster recognition was improved. As for how the authors treated the data: UMIs were extracted from read 2 by Demultiplexor and combined with the TCR sequence from read 1, and reads were split according to sample indices. V and J genes and V-J junctions were identified by Decombinator, which gave every TCR a five-part identifier that included V and J deletions. Collapsinator relied on UMIs to correct both sequencing errors and PCR amplification heterogeneity, producing a UMI-based abundance for each TCR. CDR3Translator turned identifiers into nucleotide sequence, translated the nucleotide sequence into amino acids, and pulled out CDR3 regions based on terminal motifs. After normalization to the amount of input RNA, error-corrected alpha and beta TCR counts from blood and skin were compared. In TCRdb, the public reads were trimmed at Q25 with fastp and aligned with MiXCR, with productive beta chains retained. Each CDR3 protein appears once, grouped with its most common genes and DNA. TCRdb, not the authors, supplied the V and J calls. For this sample the table gives about 26,000 distinct CDR3 sequences, of which under 6.5% were detected only once. The ten largest clones capture approximately 7% of the sample.

These data are taken from a study of naive and memory T cell subsets (dated by TCRdb to about 2017). Looking at the study overall: According to the figure summarizing the samples, there were about 10 blood donors, 7 tuberculin skin test biopsies and 3 saline control biopsies. PCR2 was typically a SYBR Green qPCR stopped at a set threshold; low-input samples could instead use end-point PCR (approximately 6 cycles).

The study at large found these results: The RNA-based method was acknowledged as potentially sensitive to TCR transcript changes with T cell activation and differentiation.

A robust, sensitive protocol for the amplification, sequencing and analysis of TCRs was described in the study, in which 3' ligation of a UMI-containing oligonucleotide to TCR cDNA was used. For whole blood analysis, approximately 2.7 ml of peripheral blood was drawn from adult healthy volunteers into Tempus tubes, and RNA was extracted according to the manufacturer's instructions. Total RNA, without cell sorting, was DNase treated with RQ1 DNase before reverse transcription, targeting about 1 to 1,100 ng input. To check how robust the pipeline was in samples where T cells make up a minority population, libraries were built from skin biopsies and whole blood.

Source material: blood. Rearrangement joined TRBV7-2 to TRBJ1-5, with 7 middle bases fitting TRBD1. The TCR comes from an adult in good health. The nucleotides read TGTGCCAGCAGCAACCGACAGGGTAATCAGCCCCAGCATTTT. Translation gives CASSNRQGNQPQHF.